What follows are 22 T cell receptor beta chains derived from one specimen sequenced in a study of T cell repertoires and HLA-DP antigens. The method was immunoSEQ multiplex PCR; TCRdb's version includes in-frame clones alone and lacks a portion of them. Of 820 or so clones listed, 45% to 65% are singletons. Explanation of the sample label: CD137+ CD4 T cells sorted after culture with HeLa expressing allogeneic HLA-DP. Cells were stimulated with HeLa cells transduced with HLA-DPA1/DPB1, HLA-DM, invariant chain and CD80. After more than 13 days' expansion, CD4+ cells were restimulated roughly 22 h with HeLa expressing allogeneic DPB1. Sequencing was done on a sample of alloreactive CD137+ CD4+ T cells from cultured PBMCs. The subset was: CD137+ CD4+ cells sorted after roughly 23 h restimulation with the allogeneic HLA-DP-expressing HeLa cells. The receptors derive from a man in his sixties in good health and CMV-seronegative.

This clone was observed a handful of times. The rearrangement uses TRBV7-2 and TRBJ1-4, with D maybe TRBD1 (6 bases). V was clipped by 5 bases and J by 4 bases, with 14 bases between them. Looked up from germline, CDR1 is SGHTA and CDR2 is FQGNSA. This CDR3 has 15 amino acids. The CDR3 sequence: CASSRAADSNEKLFF. The CDR3 coding sequence is TGTGCCAGCAGCCGGGCTGCGGACAGTAATGAAAAACTGTTTTTT.

CDR3 DNA: TGTGCCAGCTCACTAAGACAGGGAAGCAACTATGGCTACACCTTC. It translates to CASSLRQGSNYGYTF. The V call is TRBV18, the J call TRBJ1-2; 7 bases are shared with TRBD1. Trimming took 4 bases from V and 2 from J; bases not matched to a gene: 7. CDR1 and CDR2 (germline): KGHSH, LQKENI. The CDR3 loop spans 15 amino acids.

There are a few counts of this clone. V usage is TRBV2 and J usage is TRBJ2-7, with TRBD1 matching 8 bases. V was pared by 7 bases and J by 0 bases, with 5 bases of the junction left unmatched. The germline CDR1 and CDR2 sequences are SNHLY and FYNNEI. This CDR3 spans 14 amino acids. The CDR3 is CASKLRGLSYEQYF. The CDR3 nucleotides read TGTGCCAGCAAACTCAGGGGGCTCTCCTACGAGCAGTACTTC. The full variable domain, completed using reference TRBV2 and TRBJ2-7, is EPEVTQTPSHQVTQMGQEVILRCVPISNHLYFYWYRQILGQKVEFLVSFYNNEISEKSEIFDDQFSVERPDGSNFTLKIRSTKLEDSAMYFCASKLRGLSYEQYFGPGTRLTVT.

The chain links TRBV6-6 to TRBJ2-7; TRBD2 agrees at 7 bases. CDR1 MNHNY and CDR2 SVGAGI come from the germline V gene (reference sequence). V lost 2 bases and J lost 3; bases outside the gene matches: 4. The CDR3 is made up of 14 amino acids. The CDR3 bases are TGTGCCAGCAGTTACCGGACTAGTCTCTACGAGCAGTACGTC. This translates into CASSYRTSLYEQYV.

V and J are TRBV4-3 and TRBJ2-2; D is possibly TRBD2 (5 bases). The germline V gene encodes CDR1 LGHNA and CDR2 YSLEER. The CDR3 consists of 15 residues. The V end was cut by 4 bases, the J end by 5 bases, with 14 bases between. CDR3 nucleotides: TGCGCCAGCAGCCCCTTGGGGAGAAGAACCGGGGAGCTGTTTTTT. Amino acids: CASSPLGRRTGELFF.

The chain uses TRBV7-3 and TRBJ2-3; 8 bases map to TRBD2. The ends lost 5 bases at V and 3 bases at J; junction bases unmatched: 10. CDR1 SGHTA and CDR2 FQGTGA come from the germline V gene. The CDR3 is 16 residues long. The CDR3 region is CASSQLAGLGTDTQYF. CDR3 DNA: TGTGCCAGCAGCCAATTAGCGGGATTAGGGACAGATACGCAGTATTTT.

The chain carries TRBV10-1 and TRBJ2-3; D may be TRBD2 (6 bases). In germline, CDR1 is WNHNN, CDR2 SYGVQD (reference sequence). The CDR3 spans 12 residues. Deletions cut 9 bases from V and 6 bases from J, with 13 bases between. This CDR3 reads CASGGSADTQYF. The CDR3 bases are TGCGCCAGTGGAGGGTCGGCGGATACGCAGTATTTT.

By sample share, this clone is large. V is TRBV7-9 and J is TRBJ2-5, with 12 bases aligning to TRBD2. Looked up from germline, CDR1 is SEHNR and CDR2 is FQNEAQ (reference sequence). This CDR3 is built from 16 residues. V trimming: 0 bases; J trimming: 4 bases; junction bases outside the gene matches: 3. The CDR3 loop is CASSLAVLAGGETQYF. DNA of the CDR3: TGTGCCAGCAGCTTAGCAGTACTAGCGGGGGGAGAGACCCAGTACTTC.

The chain has TRBV6-5 and TRBJ2-2; 7 bases map to TRBD1. The CDR3 consists of 14 residues. Germline lookup yields CDR1 MNHEY and CDR2 SVGAGI. The J segment lost 0 bases and the V segment lost 11 bases, leaving 6 bases of the junction unmatched. The CDR3 DNA follows: TGTGCCGGTAAACAGGGGACGAACACCGGGGAGCTGTTTTTT. This gives the protein CAGKQGTNTGELFF.

This chain connects TRBV4-1 to TRBJ2-1; 8 bases align to TRBD2. The CDR3 is 16 residues long. Germline V gene lookup returns CDR1 MGHRA and CDR2 YSYEKL. V gave up 4 bases and J gave up 4 bases; unmatched junction bases: 9. CDR3 nucleotides: TGCGCCAGCAGCCCCCGGGGTAGCGGGAAGTACAATGAGCAGTTCTTC. Translation: CASSPRGSGKYNEQFF.

This sequence joins TRBV4-2 and TRBJ2-1; D uncertain. This CDR3 has 13 residues. Trimming left V 1 base short and J 7 bases short, with 8 bases between. From germline, CDR1 is LGHNA and CDR2 YNFKEQ. The CDR3 sequence: CASSQVRRNEQFF. The DNA of the CDR3 is TGTGCCAGCAGCCAAGTTCGGCGGAATGAGCAGTTCTTC.

This clone showed up just a few times. This chain connects TRBV7-2 to TRBJ2-7; D tentatively reads TRBD1 or TRBD2 (5 bases each). Trimming cost V 3 bases and J 0 bases, with 12 bases left between them. The CDR3 runs 15 residues. From germline, CDR1 is SGHTA and CDR2 FQGNSA. Here the CDR3 reads CASSLGPRSSYEQYF. The CDR3 DNA reads as TGTGCCAGCAGCTTGGGACCGAGGAGCTCCTACGAGCAGTACTTC.

Relative to its sample, this clone is large. The chain has TRBV6-1 and TRBJ1-3; D is unclear. This CDR3 has 15 residues. Germline V lookup: CDR1 MNHNS, CDR2 SASEGT. The germline V and J ends were trimmed by 10 bases and 0 bases, with 16 bases remaining between them. CDR3 nucleotides: TGTGCCACAAAAGGACGTCTAAGCTCTGGAAACACCATATATTTT. Residues: CATKGRLSSGNTIYF.

In this sample, this clone turned up a few times. The chain carries TRBV7-9 and TRBJ1-2, with a tentative D call TRBD1 (5 bases). Between the trimmed V and J ends, which lost 5 bases and 4 bases, there was a span of 20 bases. This CDR3 spans 16 amino acids. Germline V gene data show CDR1 as SEHNR and CDR2 as FQNEAQ (reference sequence). CDR3 sequence (DNA): TGTGCCAGCAGCCCGGGGGGAAGTCAATTTGGCTATGGCTACACCTTC. Protein: CASSPGGSQFGYGYTF.

This clone was counted only a few times. This chain links TRBV7-9 with TRBJ1-2; 7 nucleotides match TRBD1. Germline CDR1 reads SEHNR; CDR2 reads FQNEAQ (reference sequence). V lost 0 bases, J lost 0 bases, and 1 base stayed unmatched. The CDR3 sequence is 15 residues long. The chain's CDR3 is CASSLARGPNYGYTF. The CDR3 bases are TGTGCCAGCAGCTTAGCTAGGGGGCCTAACTATGGCTACACCTTC.

The chain has TRBV7-1 and TRBJ1-5; D is undetermined. TRBV7-1 is placed among ORFs of uncertain function. The ends were cut back, 4 bases at V and 0 bases at J, with 10 bases in the middle. The CDR3 has 15 amino acids. This chain's CDR3 is CASSLEGNSNQPQHF. CDR3 DNA: TGTGCCAGCAGCTTAGAAGGGAATAGCAATCAGCCCCAGCATTTT.

The chain couples TRBV6-4 to TRBJ2-7; 8 nucleotides line up with TRBD1. The CDR3 has 14 amino acids. Germline trimming cut 6 bases from V and 7 bases from J; bases unmatched to any gene: 11. In germline, CDR1 is MRHNA, CDR2 SNTAGT. In nucleotides, the CDR3 is TGTGCCAGCAGCCCTACAGGGGGTACAAGTGAGCAGTACTTC. Amino acid sequence: CASSPTGGTSEQYF.

The V gene is TRBV5-6, the J gene TRBJ2-2, with D unresolved. This CDR3 has 17 amino acids. V lost 0 bases to trimming and J lost 8 bases, with 20 bases between them. The germline V gene encodes CDR1 SGHDT and CDR2 YYEEEE. CDR3 DNA: TGTGCCAGCAGCTTGGGTCCATCGGCAGCCAAAGGAGGGGAGCTGTTTTTT. This gives the protein CASSLGPSAAKGGELFF.

The chain's CDR3 is CAWGRGFQETQYF. DNA for the CDR3: TGTGCCTGGGGCAGGGGGTTTCAAGAGACCCAGTACTTC. This rearrangement joins TRBV30 to TRBJ2-5; 7 nucleotides match TRBD1. Per the germline V gene, CDR1 is GTSNPN and CDR2 is SVGIG (reference sequence). V trimming: 5 bases; J trimming: 2 bases; junction bases outside the gene matches: 5. The CDR3 is 13 amino acids.

The chain uses TRBV6-9 and TRBJ1-2, with D tentatively TRBD1 (5 bases). V was pared by 4 bases and J by 2 bases, with 14 bases between. The CDR3 sequence is 15 residues long. In germline, CDR1 is MNHGY, CDR2 SVAAGI. CDR3 nucleotide sequence: TGTGCCAGCAGTTCCCCCGCGGGACGGAACTATGGCTACACCTTC. Protein product: CASSSPAGRNYGYTF.

This chain links TRBV30 with TRBJ1-2; 9 bases line up with TRBD1. This CDR3 has 12 amino acids. Germline loops: CDR1 GTSNPN, CDR2 SVGIG (reference sequence). The trim removed 8 bases at V and 6 bases at J, leaving 7 bases unmatched. The CDR3 DNA sequence: TGTGCCCACTTCACAGGGGGCCATGGCTACACCTTC. Translating gives CAHFTGGHGYTF.

By share, this clone counts as medium-sized. One end of the junction fails to match germline, which may point to a read error. The V call is TRBV6-6, the J call TRBJ1-6, with TRBD1 matching 7 bases. CDR3 length: 13 residues. Germline assignment: CDR1 MNHNY and CDR2 SVGAGI (reference sequence). The CDR3 DNA reads TGTGCCAGCAGTTACTCGCCGGGACAGCGGTTGTACTTT. Encoded protein: CASSYSPGQRLYF.